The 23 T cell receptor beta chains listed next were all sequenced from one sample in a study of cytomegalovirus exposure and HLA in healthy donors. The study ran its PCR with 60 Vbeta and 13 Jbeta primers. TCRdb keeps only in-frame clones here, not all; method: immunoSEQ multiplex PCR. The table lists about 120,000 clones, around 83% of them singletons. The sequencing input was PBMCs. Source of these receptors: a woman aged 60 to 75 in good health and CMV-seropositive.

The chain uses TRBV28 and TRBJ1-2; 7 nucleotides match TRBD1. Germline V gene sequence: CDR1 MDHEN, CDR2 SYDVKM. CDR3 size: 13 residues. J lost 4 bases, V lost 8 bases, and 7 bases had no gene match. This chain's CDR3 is CASAPGTVYGYTF. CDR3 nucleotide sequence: TGTGCCAGCGCGCCCGGGACAGTCTATGGCTACACCTTC.

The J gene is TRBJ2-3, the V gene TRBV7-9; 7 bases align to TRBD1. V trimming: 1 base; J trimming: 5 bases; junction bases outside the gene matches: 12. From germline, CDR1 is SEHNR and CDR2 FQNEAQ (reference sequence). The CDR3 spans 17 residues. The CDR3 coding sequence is TGTGCCAGCAGCTTAGAAGAAATCAGGGGGAGTGGAGATACGCAGTATTTT. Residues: CASSLEEIRGSGDTQYF.

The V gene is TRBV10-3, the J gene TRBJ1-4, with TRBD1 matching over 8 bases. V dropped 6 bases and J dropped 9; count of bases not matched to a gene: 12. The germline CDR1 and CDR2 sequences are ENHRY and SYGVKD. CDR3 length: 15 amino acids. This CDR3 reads CAISDSGGKEQKLFF. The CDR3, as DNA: TGTGCCATCAGCGACTCAGGGGGCAAAGAACAAAAACTGTTTTTT.

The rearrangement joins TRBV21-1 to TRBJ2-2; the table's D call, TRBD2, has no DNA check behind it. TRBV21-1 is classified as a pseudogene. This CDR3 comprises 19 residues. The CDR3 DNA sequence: TGTGCCAGCAGCAAAGTAGGACTAGCGGGGATAACGAACACCGGGGAGCTGTTTTTT. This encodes CASSKVGLAGITNTGELFF.

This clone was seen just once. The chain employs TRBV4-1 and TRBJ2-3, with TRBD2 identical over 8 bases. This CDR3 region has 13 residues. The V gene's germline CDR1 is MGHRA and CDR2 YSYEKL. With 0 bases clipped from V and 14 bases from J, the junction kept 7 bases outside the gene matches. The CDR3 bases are TGCGCCAGCAGCCAAGATGAAGCGGGGGATGCGTATTTT. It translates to CASSQDEAGDAYF.

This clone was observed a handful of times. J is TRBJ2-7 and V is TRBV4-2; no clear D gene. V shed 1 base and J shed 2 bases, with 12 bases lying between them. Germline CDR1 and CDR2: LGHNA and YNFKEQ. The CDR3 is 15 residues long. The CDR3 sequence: CASSQALTGAYEQYF. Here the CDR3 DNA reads TGTGCCAGCAGCCAAGCTTTAACGGGTGCCTACGAGCAGTACTTC.

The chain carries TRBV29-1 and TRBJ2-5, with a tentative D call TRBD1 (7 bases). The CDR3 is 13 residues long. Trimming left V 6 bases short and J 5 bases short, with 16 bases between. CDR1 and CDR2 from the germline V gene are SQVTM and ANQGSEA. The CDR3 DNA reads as TGCAGCGTCCGAGGGTCAGGGGGGGAGACCCAGTACTTC. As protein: CSVRGSGGETQYF.

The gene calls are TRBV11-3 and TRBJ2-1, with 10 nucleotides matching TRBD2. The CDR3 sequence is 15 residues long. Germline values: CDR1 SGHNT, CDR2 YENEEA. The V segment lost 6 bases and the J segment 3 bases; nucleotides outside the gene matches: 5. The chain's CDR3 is CASSLSGRGYNEQFF. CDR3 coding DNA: TGTGCCAGCAGTCTCAGCGGGAGGGGCTACAATGAGCAGTTCTTC. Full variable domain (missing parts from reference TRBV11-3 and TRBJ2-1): EAGVVQSPRYKIIEKKQPVAFWCNPISGHNTLYWYLQNLGQGPELLIRYENEEAVDDSQLPKDRFSAERLKGVDSTLKIQPAELGDSAVYLCASSLSGRGYNEQFFGPGTRLTVL.

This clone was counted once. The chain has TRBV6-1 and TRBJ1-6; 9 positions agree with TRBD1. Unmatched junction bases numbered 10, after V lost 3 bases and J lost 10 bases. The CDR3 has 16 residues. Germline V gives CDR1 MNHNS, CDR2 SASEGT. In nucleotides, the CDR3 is TGTGCCAGCAGTGACTTAGGGACAGGGACCAGATCACCCCTCCACTTT. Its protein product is CASSDLGTGTRSPLHF.

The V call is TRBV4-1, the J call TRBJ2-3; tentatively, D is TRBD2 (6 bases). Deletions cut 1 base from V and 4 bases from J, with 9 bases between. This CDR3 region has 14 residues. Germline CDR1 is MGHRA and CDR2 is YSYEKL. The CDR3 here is CASSQGLGADTQYF. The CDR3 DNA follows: TGCGCCAGCAGCCAAGGACTAGGTGCAGATACGCAGTATTTT.

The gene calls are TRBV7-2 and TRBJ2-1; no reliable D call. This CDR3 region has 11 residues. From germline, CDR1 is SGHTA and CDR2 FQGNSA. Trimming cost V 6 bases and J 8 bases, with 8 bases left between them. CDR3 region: CASSDWDEQFF. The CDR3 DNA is TGTGCCAGCAGTGACTGGGATGAGCAGTTCTTC.

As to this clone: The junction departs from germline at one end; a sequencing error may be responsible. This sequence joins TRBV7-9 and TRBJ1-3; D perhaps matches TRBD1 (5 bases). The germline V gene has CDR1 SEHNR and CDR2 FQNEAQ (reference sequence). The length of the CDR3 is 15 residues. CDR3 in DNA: TGTGCCAGCAGCTCCCAACAGGCTTCTGGAAACGCCATATATTTT. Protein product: CASSSQQASGNAIYF.

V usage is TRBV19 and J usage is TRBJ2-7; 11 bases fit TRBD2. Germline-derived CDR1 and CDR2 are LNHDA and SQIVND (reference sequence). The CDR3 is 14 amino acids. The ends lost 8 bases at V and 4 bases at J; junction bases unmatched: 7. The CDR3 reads CASGTSGSRYEQYF. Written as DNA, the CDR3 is TGTGCCAGTGGTACTAGCGGGAGTCGTTACGAGCAGTACTTC.

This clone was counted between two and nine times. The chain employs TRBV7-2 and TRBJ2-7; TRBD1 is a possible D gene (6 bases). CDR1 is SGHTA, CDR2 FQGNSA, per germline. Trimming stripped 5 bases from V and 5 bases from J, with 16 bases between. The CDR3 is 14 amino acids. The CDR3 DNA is TGTGCCAGCAGCCCAGGCGGCAGGGGCAACGAGCAGTACTTC. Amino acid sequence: CASSPGGRGNEQYF. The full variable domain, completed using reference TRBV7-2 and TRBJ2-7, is GAGVSQSPSNKVTEKGKDVELRCDPISGHTALYWYRQSLGQGLEFLIYFQGNSAPDKSGLPSDRFSAERTGGSVSTLTIQRTQQEDSAVYLCASSPGGRGNEQYFGPGTRLTVT.

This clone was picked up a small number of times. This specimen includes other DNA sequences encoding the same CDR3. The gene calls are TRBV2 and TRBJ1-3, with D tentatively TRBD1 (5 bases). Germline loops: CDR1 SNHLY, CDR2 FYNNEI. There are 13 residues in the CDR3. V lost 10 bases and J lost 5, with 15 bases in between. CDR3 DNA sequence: TGTGCCACCAAAAGGGACTTGCGAAACACCATATATTTT. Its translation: CATKRDLRNTIYF.

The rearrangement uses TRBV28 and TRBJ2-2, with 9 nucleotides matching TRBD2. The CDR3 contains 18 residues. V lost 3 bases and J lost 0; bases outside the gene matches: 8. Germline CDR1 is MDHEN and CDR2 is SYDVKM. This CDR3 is CASSLTWREGPNTGELFF. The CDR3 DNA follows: TGTGCCAGCAGTTTGACTTGGCGGGAGGGGCCGAACACCGGGGAGCTGTTTTTT.

The CDR3 DNA reads as TGTGCCAGCAGCCAAATGGCGGGCAGCTCCTACGAGCAGTACTTC. Translation: CASSQMAGSSYEQYF. The chain recombines TRBV4-2 with TRBJ2-7, with D tentatively TRBD2 (5 bases). Trimming removed 2 bases at V and 0 bases at J, with 11 bases between. CDR1 LGHNA and CDR2 YNFKEQ come from the germline V gene. The length of the CDR3 is 15 residues.

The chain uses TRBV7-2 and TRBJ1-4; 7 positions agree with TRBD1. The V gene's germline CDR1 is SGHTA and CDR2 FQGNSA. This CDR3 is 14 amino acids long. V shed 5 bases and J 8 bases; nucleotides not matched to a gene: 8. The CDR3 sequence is CASSEGATLEKLFF. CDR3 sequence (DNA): TGTGCCAGCAGCGAGGGGGCAACTTTGGAAAAACTGTTTTTT.

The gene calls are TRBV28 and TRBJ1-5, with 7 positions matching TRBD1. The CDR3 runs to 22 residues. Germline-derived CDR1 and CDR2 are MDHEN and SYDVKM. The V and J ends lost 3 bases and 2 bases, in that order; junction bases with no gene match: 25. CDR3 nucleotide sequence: TGTGCCAGCAGTTTCGCCCGATTCGGGCAGGGGGGAGGATCAGTCGGCAATCAGCCCCAGCATTTT. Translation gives CASSFARFGQGGGSVGNQPQHF. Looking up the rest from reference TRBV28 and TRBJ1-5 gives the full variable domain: DVKVTQSSRYLVKRTGEKVFLECVQDMDHENMFWYRQDPGLGLRLIYFSYDVKMKEKGDIPEGYSVSREKKERFSLILESASTNQTSMYLCASSFARFGQGGGSVGNQPQHFGDGTRLSIL.

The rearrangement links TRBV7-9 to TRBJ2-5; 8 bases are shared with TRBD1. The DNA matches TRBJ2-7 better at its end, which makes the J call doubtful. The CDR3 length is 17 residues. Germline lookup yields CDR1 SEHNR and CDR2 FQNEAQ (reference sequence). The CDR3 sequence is CASSPANGGTGSHEQYF. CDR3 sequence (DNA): TGTGCCAGCAGCCCCGCCAATGGTGGGACAGGTAGCCACGAGCAGTACTTC.

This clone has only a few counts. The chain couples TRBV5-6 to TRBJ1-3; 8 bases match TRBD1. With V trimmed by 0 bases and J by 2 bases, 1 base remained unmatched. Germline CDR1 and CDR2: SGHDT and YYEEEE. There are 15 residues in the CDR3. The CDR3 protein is CASSLGQGTGNTIYF. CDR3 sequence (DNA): TGTGCCAGCAGCTTGGGACAGGGGACTGGAAACACCATATATTTT.

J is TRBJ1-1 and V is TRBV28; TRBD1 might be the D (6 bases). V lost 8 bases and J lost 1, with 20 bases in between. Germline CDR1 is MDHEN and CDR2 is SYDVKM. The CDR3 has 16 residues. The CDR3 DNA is TGTGCCAGCTGGGGGGGGGCGAGTACGGAGAACACTGAAGCTTTCTTT. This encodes CASWGGASTENTEAFF.

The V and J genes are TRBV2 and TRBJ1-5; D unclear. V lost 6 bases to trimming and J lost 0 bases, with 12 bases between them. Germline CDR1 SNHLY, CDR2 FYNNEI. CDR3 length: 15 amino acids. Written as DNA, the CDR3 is TGTGCCAGCAGCCGGGAAGGGTTTAGCAATCAGCCCCAGCATTTT. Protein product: CASSREGFSNQPQHF.